The 26 T cell receptor beta chains reported below all come from one sample, sequenced in a study of shared clonotypes between healthy human individuals. TCRdb keeps only in-frame clones here, not all; method: immunoSEQ multiplex PCR. Of over a million clones listed, approximately 98% were seen once; the top ten hold around 0.45%. Input material: naive CD4+ T cells sorted from blood. Subset: CD45RA+ positively selected. These receptors all come from a man aged 25-45 years in good health.

Of note for this clone: At one end, the junction sequence differs from germline, possibly due to a read error. The V call is TRBV5-4, the J call TRBJ2-7; 9 bases match TRBD1. CDR3 length: 15 residues. Looked up from germline, CDR1 is SGHNT and CDR2 is YYREEE (reference sequence). The chain's CDR3 is CASSSRGQGSSEQYF. DNA for the CDR3: TGTGCCAGCAGCTCCAGGGGACAGGGATCCTCCGAGCAGTACTTC. Using reference TRBV5-4 and TRBJ2-7 for the parts outside the CDR3, the full variable domain is ETGVTQSPTHLIKTRGQQVTLRCSSQSGHNTVSWYQQALGQGPQFIFQYYREEENGRGNFPPRFSGLQFPNYSSELNVNALELDDSALYLCASSSRGQGSSEQYFGPGTRLTVT.

The rearrangement joins TRBV5-6 to TRBJ2-1; D unclear. V lost 1 base, J lost 3 bases, and 2 bases lay in between. The CDR3 sequence is 12 residues long. Germline values: CDR1 SGHDT, CDR2 YYEEEE. CDR3 nucleotides: TGTGCCAGCAGCTTGAACTACAATGAGCAGTTCTTC. It specifies CASSLNYNEQFF.

The chain couples TRBV25-1 to TRBJ1-2, with 8 bases lining up with TRBD1. Per germline, CDR1 MGHDK and CDR2 SYGVNS. This CDR3 has 14 amino acids. The J segment lost 8 bases and the V segment lost 1 base, leaving 6 bases of the junction unmatched. The CDR3 DNA reads TGTGCCAGCAGTGAATCGGGCAGGGGGCACGGCTACACCTTC. Amino acid sequence: CASSESGRGHGYTF.

The chain has TRBV6-1 and TRBJ2-7, with D perhaps matching TRBD1 (6 bases). The V end was cut by 4 bases, the J end by 6 bases, with 13 bases between. CDR1 is MNHNS, CDR2 SASEGT, per germline. The CDR3 runs to 13 residues. The DNA for the CDR3 is TGTGCCAGCAGTGCCACGCAGGGGTTCGAGCAGTACTTC. Its translation is CASSATQGFEQYF.

V is TRBV10-1 and J is TRBJ2-3, with D possibly matching TRBD2 (5 bases). The V gene lost 2 bases and the J gene lost 0 bases, with 18 bases spanning the gap. CDR1 and CDR2 (germline): WNHNN, SYGVQD (reference sequence). This CDR3 spans 18 amino acids. CDR3 DNA sequence: TGCGCCAGCAGTGAGGGGCGAAGGGCGGGTACTAGCACAGATACGCAGTATTTT. Protein product: CASSEGRRAGTSTDTQYF.

The chain recombines TRBV7-9 with TRBJ2-7; 10 nucleotides match TRBD2. Per germline, CDR1 SEHNR and CDR2 FQNEAQ (reference sequence). Unmatched junction bases numbered 6, after V lost 3 bases and J lost 4 bases. The length of the CDR3 is 15 residues. CDR3 DNA sequence: TGTGCCAGCAGCTTCGGACTAGCGGAGCCTTACGAGCAGTACTTC. This translates into CASSFGLAEPYEQYF.

Written as DNA, the CDR3 is TGTGCCAGCAGTTTATCGATGGGACAGGGGGCGCGGGGCTACACCTTC. Translation: CASSLSMGQGARGYTF. The chain carries TRBV27 and TRBJ1-2, with 12 bases matching TRBD1. Trimming cost V 0 bases and J 8 bases; bases outside gene matches: 7. Germline V gives CDR1 MNHEY, CDR2 SMNVEV (reference sequence). The CDR3 is 16 amino acids.

CDR3 sequence (DNA): TGTGCCAGCAGTACGACAGGGGACTTCGGCTACACCTTC. It specifies CASSTTGDFGYTF. V is TRBV28 and J is TRBJ1-2, with TRBD1 matching 8 bases. Germline V gives CDR1 MDHEN, CDR2 SYDVKM. The CDR3 extends over 13 amino acids. Losses at the gene ends were 5 bases for V and 8 bases for J; bases not matched to a gene: 7.

This clone was seen once. As DNA, the CDR3 is TGTGCCAGCAGTTCACAGGGGCCCGCAACTAACTATGGCTACACCTTC. Translated, it gives CASSSQGPATNYGYTF. The V gene is TRBV27, the J gene TRBJ1-2; TRBD1 agrees at 7 bases. Germline loops: CDR1 MNHEY, CDR2 SMNVEV (reference sequence). The CDR3 consists of 16 residues. J gave up 0 bases and V 4 bases, and 8 bases lay outside the gene matches.

The rearrangement links TRBV5-4 to TRBJ1-1; D ambiguous. The CDR3 totals 14 residues. Germline loops: CDR1 SGHNT, CDR2 YYREEE (reference sequence). V lost 1 base to trimming and J lost 1 base, with 8 bases between them. The CDR3 protein is CASSLNGWNTEAFF. The CDR3 coding sequence is TGTGCCAGCAGCTTGAACGGTTGGAACACTGAAGCTTTCTTT.

The chain employs TRBV18 and TRBJ2-4; D not resolved. With 2 bases removed from V and 1 base from J, the gap between germline ends came to 12 bases. Germline V gene lookup returns CDR1 KGHSH and CDR2 LQKENI. The CDR3 length is 16 residues. CDR3 coding DNA: TGTGCCAGCTCACCAGAAGGGTTACTTGCCAAAAACATTCAGTACTTC. Encoded protein: CASSPEGLLAKNIQYF.

The CDR3 region has the DNA TGTGCCAGCAGCAGGGCGGGACCTAACACCGGGGAGCTGTTTTTT. The encoded protein is CASSRAGPNTGELFF. V is TRBV7-8 and J is TRBJ2-2, with D possibly matching TRBD2 (6 bases). Deletions cut 5 bases from V and 2 bases from J, with 12 bases between. CDR1 SGHVS and CDR2 FQNEAQ come from the germline V gene. The length of the CDR3 is 15 residues.

J is TRBJ2-5 and V is TRBV6-5, with D possibly TRBD1 on 6 matching bases. CDR3 length: 14 residues. With 5 bases removed from V and 5 bases from J, the gap between germline ends came to 15 bases. Germline V gene lookup returns CDR1 MNHEY and CDR2 SVGAGI. The CDR3 reads CASSPKTGGETQYF. The CDR3 DNA is TGTGCCAGCAGTCCCAAGACAGGCGGGGAGACCCAGTACTTC.

The rearrangement joins TRBV5-1 to TRBJ2-5; D possibly corresponds to TRBD2 (6 bases). The V end was cut by 4 bases, the J end by 1 base, with 20 bases between. This CDR3 is 17 amino acids long. CDR1 SGHRS and CDR2 YFSETQ come from the germline V gene. For the CDR3, the DNA is TGCGCCAGCAGCCGGTCAGTTATGGGGAGGATCCAAGAGACCCAGTACTTC. It encodes CASSRSVMGRIQETQYF.

Remarks on this clone: The same CDR3 can be traced to other DNA sequences in this sample. This chain links TRBV4-3 with TRBJ2-3; D gene ambiguous. V dropped 0 bases and J dropped 4 bases, with 5 bases sitting between them. Germline V gene lookup returns CDR1 LGHNA and CDR2 YSLEER. The CDR3 is 13 residues long. CDR3 nucleotide sequence: TGCGCCAGCAGCCAAGATATTCCAGATACGCAGTATTTT. As protein: CASSQDIPDTQYF.

V gene TRBV30 combines with J gene TRBJ2-3, with no clear D. This CDR3 is built from 10 residues. V was cut by 5 bases and J by 3 bases, with 3 bases left in between. CDR1 is GTSNPN and CDR2 is SVGIG in the germline V gene (reference sequence). Here the CDR3 DNA reads TGTGCCTGGGGGACAGATACGCAGTATTTT. It codes for CAWGTDTQYF. Together with reference TRBV30 and TRBJ2-3, the CDR3 gives the full variable domain: SQTIHQWPATLVQPVGSPLSLECTVEGTSNPNLYWYRQAAGRGLQLLFYSVGIGQISSEVPQNLSASRPQDRQFILSSKKLLLSDSGFYLCAWGTDTQYFGPGTRLTVL.

The genes are TRBV10-3 and TRBJ1-1, with a weak D call TRBD1 (5 bases). The V end was cut by 5 bases, the J end by 1 base, with 5 bases between. The germline V gene has CDR1 ENHRY and CDR2 SYGVKD. The CDR3 length is 12 residues. In DNA form, the CDR3 reads TGTGCCATCAGTAGGGGGAACACTGAAGCTTTCTTT. Protein product: CAISRGNTEAFF.

The chain carries TRBV9 and TRBJ2-1; a weak D match, TRBD2 (6 bases). The CDR3 is 14 amino acids. CDR1 is SGDLS and CDR2 is YYNGEE in the germline V gene. The V and J ends lost 3 bases and 6 bases respectively, with 13 bases between them. As DNA, the CDR3 is TGTGCCAGCAGCGCTCGGTGGGGACTCAATGAGCAGTTCTTC. The encoded protein is CASSARWGLNEQFF.

Remarks on this clone: Germline is not matched at one junction end, which may reflect a read error. J is TRBJ2-3 and V is TRBV28; weak D call: TRBD2 (5 bases). Germline CDR1 reads MDHEN; CDR2 reads SYDVKM. The CDR3 totals 13 residues. CDR3 region: CSSSLGVADTQYF. DNA of the CDR3: TGCTCCTCTTCCCTGGGAGTCGCAGATACGCAGTATTTT.

The chain has TRBV7-2 and TRBJ1-1; D is undetermined. The CDR3 covers 13 residues. V lost 9 bases, J lost 5 bases, and 16 bases lay in between. Germline V gene sequence: CDR1 SGHTA, CDR2 FQGNSA. In DNA form, the CDR3 reads TGTGCCAGTTCAACGGAGTTGAGGACTGAAGCTTTCTTT. Translating gives CASSTELRTEAFF.

The chain joins TRBV9 to TRBJ2-7, with TRBD1 matching 8 bases. J was trimmed by 0 bases and V by 3 bases; bases with no gene match: 5. The CDR3 is 15 residues long. Per the germline V gene, CDR1 is SGDLS and CDR2 is YYNGEE. The CDR3 is CASSARQGTSYEQYF. The DNA of the CDR3 is TGTGCCAGCAGCGCCCGACAGGGGACCTCCTACGAGCAGTACTTC.

The chain recombines TRBV29-1 with TRBJ1-5; D call uncertain. Germline V CDR1 and CDR2: SQVTM, ANQGSEA. The germline V and J ends were trimmed by 4 bases and 4 bases, with 8 bases remaining between them. The CDR3 loop spans 12 amino acids. CDR3 in DNA: TGCAGCGTTGGGTTTGGGAATCAGCCCCAGCATTTT. Translating gives CSVGFGNQPQHF.

This sequence joins TRBV7-6 and TRBJ2-7, with D tentatively TRBD2 (6 bases). The CDR3 is 13 amino acids. The ends were cut back, 5 bases at V and 1 base at J, with 9 bases in the middle. Germline V gene sequence: CDR1 SGHVS, CDR2 FNYEAQ. The CDR3 DNA reads as TGTGCCAGCAGCCGGACTACATCCTACGAGCAGTACTTC. Amino acid sequence: CASSRTTSYEQYF. Full variable domain (missing parts from reference TRBV7-6 and TRBJ2-7): GAGVSQSPRYKVTKRGQDVALRCDPISGHVSLYWYRQALGQGPEFLTYFNYEAQQDKSGLPNDRFSAERPEGSISTLTIQRTEQRDSAMYRCASSRTTSYEQYFGPGTRLTVT.

As to this clone: The sample carries other DNA sequences with the same CDR3. V gene TRBV18 combines with J gene TRBJ1-4; D not resolved. Germline V gives CDR1 KGHSH, CDR2 LQKENI. The germline V and J ends were trimmed by 3 bases and 5 bases, with 10 bases remaining between them. The CDR3 contains 14 residues. In nucleotides, the CDR3 is TGTGCCAGCTCACCGAGCGGTTCGAATGAAAAACTGTTTTTT. It specifies CASSPSGSNEKLFF.

The V gene is TRBV10-1, the J gene TRBJ2-3; TRBD2 might be the D (5 bases). V shed 3 bases and J shed 6 bases, with 19 bases lying between them. This CDR3 region has 16 residues. The germline CDR1 and CDR2 sequences are WNHNN and SYGVQD (reference sequence). The CDR3 DNA reads as TGCGCCAGCAGTGATGCGGCTAGCTTGCCGACGGATACGCAGTATTTT. Protein product: CASSDAASLPTDTQYF.

The chain has TRBV5-4 and TRBJ2-1; the D gene is possibly TRBD1 (5 bases). V dropped 4 bases and J dropped 3 bases, with 14 bases sitting between them. This CDR3 contains 15 residues. CDR1 SGHNT and CDR2 YYREEE come from the germline V gene (reference sequence). CDR3 bases: TGTGCCAGCAGCGCACCCAGGGCCGACTACAATGAGCAGTTCTTC. Protein product: CASSAPRADYNEQFF.